These 9 T cell receptor beta chains originate from one sample sequenced in a study of T cell responses to AZD1222 COVID-19 vaccine. Clones were read by immunoSEQ multiplex PCR, and TCRdb kept only the in-frame ones, dropping some. The sample lists approximately 130,000 clones; 85% to 95% were seen once. The sequencing used peripheral blood, collected on day 0 of AZD1222 vaccination. The receptor set was obtained from an adult in good health.

The chain joins TRBV3-1 (or the pseudogene TRBV3-2) to TRBJ1-2, with D maybe TRBD1 (5 bases). Germline V gives CDR1 LGHDT, CDR2 YNNKEL (reference sequence). V lost 4 bases to trimming and J lost 2 bases, with 11 bases between them. There are 14 residues in the CDR3. CDR3 protein: CASSRGVSNYGYTF. The CDR3 coding sequence is TGTGCCAGCAGCCGGGGGGTTTCGAACTATGGCTACACCTTC.

This chain uses TRBV6-5 with TRBJ1-2, with TRBD1 matching 7 bases. The length of the CDR3 is 13 residues. Germline V gives CDR1 MNHEY, CDR2 SVGAGI. The V segment lost 2 bases and the J segment 11 bases; nucleotides outside the gene matches: 8. The CDR3 nucleotides read TGTGCCAGCAGTTACCCACCGACAGGGCCGTACACCTTC. It specifies CASSYPPTGPYTF.

This rearrangement joins TRBV19 to TRBJ1-5, with 10 bases aligning to TRBD1. V was pared by 7 bases and J by 1 base, with 4 bases of the junction left unmatched. This CDR3 comprises 15 residues. Germline CDR1 and CDR2: LNHDA and SQIVND (reference sequence). The CDR3 spells CASTWDRGSNQPQHF. The CDR3 coding sequence is TGTGCCAGTACCTGGGACAGGGGAAGCAATCAGCCCCAGCATTTT.

The CDR3 reads CASILVGGSRNEQFF. The CDR3 coding sequence is TGTGCCAGCATTTTAGTGGGTGGAAGCCGGAATGAGCAGTTCTTC. The rearrangement joins TRBV7-3 to TRBJ2-1; D is unclear. The CDR3 contains 15 residues. V lost 7 bases and J lost 7, with 20 bases in between. Germline V gene lookup returns CDR1 SGHTA and CDR2 FQGTGA.

The gene calls are TRBV7-2 and TRBJ2-7; 9 positions agree with TRBD2. The V gene's germline CDR1 is SGHTA and CDR2 FQGNSA. V was pared by 9 bases and J by 3 bases, with 12 bases of the junction left unmatched. The CDR3 is 15 amino acids. CDR3: CASWAGLAGIYEQYF. DNA for the CDR3: TGTGCCAGTTGGGCGGGGCTAGCGGGGATCTACGAGCAGTACTTC.

The genes are TRBV19 and TRBJ2-7; 11 bases map to TRBD1. With 5 bases clipped from V and 3 bases from J, the junction kept 6 bases outside the gene matches. This CDR3 has 15 residues. CDR1 is LNHDA, CDR2 SQIVND, per germline (reference sequence). CDR3: CASSSTGTGGYEQYF. The DNA of the CDR3 is TGTGCCAGTAGTTCGACCGGGACAGGGGGCTACGAGCAGTACTTC.

The chain is built from TRBV2 and TRBJ1-2; D is uncertain. V was trimmed by 3 bases and J by 5 bases, leaving 10 bases between them. The CDR3 length is 13 residues. CDR1 and CDR2 from the germline V gene are SNHLY and FYNNEI. The CDR3 reads CASSESAVYGYTF. CDR3 in DNA: TGTGCCAGCAGTGAGTCAGCAGTTTATGGCTACACCTTC. Full variable domain (remainder filled in from reference TRBV2 and TRBJ1-2): EPEVTQTPSHQVTQMGQEVILRCVPISNHLYFYWYRQILGQKVEFLVSFYNNEISEKSEIFDDQFSVERPDGSNFTLKIRSTKLEDSAMYFCASSESAVYGYTFGSGTRLTVV.

The chain uses TRBV18 and TRBJ2-3, with TRBD2 matching over 8 bases. V lost 1 base and J lost 1; bases outside the gene matches: 4. This CDR3 has 16 amino acids. The germline gives CDR1 KGHSH, CDR2 LQKENI. In DNA, the CDR3 is TGTGCCAGCTCACCACAGGGACTAGGAGGCACAGATACGCAGTATTTT. Encoded protein: CASSPQGLGGTDTQYF.

The sample holds one count of this clone. The chain joins TRBV24-1 to TRBJ2-7; D gene ambiguous. The CDR3 runs 15 residues. CDR1 KGHDR and CDR2 SFDVKD come from the germline V gene. The V gene lost 2 bases and the J gene lost 4 bases, with 14 bases spanning the gap. The CDR3 sequence is CATSDSRSAGYEQYF. DNA for the CDR3: TGTGCCACCAGTGATTCCCGCTCGGCCGGGTACGAGCAGTACTTC.